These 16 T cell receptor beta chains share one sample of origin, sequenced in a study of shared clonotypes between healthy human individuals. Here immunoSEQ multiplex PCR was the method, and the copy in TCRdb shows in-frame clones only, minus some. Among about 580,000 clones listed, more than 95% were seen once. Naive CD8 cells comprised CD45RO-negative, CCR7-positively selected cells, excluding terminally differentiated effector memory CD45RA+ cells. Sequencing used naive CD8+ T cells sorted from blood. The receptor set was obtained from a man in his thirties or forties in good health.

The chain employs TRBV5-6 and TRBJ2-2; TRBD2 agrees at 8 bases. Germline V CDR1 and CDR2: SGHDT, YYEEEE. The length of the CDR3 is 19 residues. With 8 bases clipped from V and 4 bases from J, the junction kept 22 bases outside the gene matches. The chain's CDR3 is CASSALGLAGLFATGELFF. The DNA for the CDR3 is TGTGCCAGTTCTGCCCTGGGGCTAGCGGGCCTCTTCGCCACCGGGGAGCTGTTTTTT.

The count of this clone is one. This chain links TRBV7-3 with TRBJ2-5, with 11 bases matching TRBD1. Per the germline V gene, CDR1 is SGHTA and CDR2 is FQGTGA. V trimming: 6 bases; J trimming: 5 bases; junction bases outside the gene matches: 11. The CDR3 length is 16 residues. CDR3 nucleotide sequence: TGTGCCAGCAGTCCGGGCTGGACAGGGGGCGGCGAGACCCAGTACTTC. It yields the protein CASSPGWTGGGETQYF.

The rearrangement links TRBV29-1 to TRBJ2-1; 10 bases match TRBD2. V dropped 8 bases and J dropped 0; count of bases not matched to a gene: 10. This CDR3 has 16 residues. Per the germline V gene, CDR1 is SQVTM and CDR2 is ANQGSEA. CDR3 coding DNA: TGCAGCACAGCCGGGACTAGCGTCGGCTCCTACAATGAGCAGTTCTTC. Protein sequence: CSTAGTSVGSYNEQFF.

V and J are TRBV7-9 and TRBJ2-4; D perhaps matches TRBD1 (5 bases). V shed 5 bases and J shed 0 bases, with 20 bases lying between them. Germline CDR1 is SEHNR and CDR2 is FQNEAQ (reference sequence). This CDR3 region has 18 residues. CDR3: CASSPSRTGPLAKNIQYF. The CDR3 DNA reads TGTGCCAGCAGCCCAAGCCGCACAGGACCCTTAGCCAAAAACATTCAGTACTTC.

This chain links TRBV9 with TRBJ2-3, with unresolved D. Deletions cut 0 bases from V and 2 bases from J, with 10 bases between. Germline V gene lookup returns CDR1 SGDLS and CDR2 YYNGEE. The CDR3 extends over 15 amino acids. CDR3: CASSVEGTVTDTQYF. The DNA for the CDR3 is TGTGCCAGCAGCGTAGAAGGAACAGTCACAGATACGCAGTATTTT.

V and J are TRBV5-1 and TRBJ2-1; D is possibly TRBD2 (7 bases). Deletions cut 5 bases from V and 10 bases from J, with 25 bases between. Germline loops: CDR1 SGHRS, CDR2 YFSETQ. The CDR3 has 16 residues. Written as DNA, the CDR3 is TGCGCCAGCAGTTCCCTTCGGGGGGCGGGCTACGTGGAGCAGTTCTTC. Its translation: CASSSLRGAGYVEQFF.

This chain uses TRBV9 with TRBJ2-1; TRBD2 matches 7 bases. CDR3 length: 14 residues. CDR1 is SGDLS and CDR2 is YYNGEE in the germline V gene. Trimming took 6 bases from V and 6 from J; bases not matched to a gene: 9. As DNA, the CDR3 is TGTGCCAGCAATCCGGGACTACTCAGCAATGAGCAGTTCTTC. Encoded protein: CASNPGLLSNEQFF.

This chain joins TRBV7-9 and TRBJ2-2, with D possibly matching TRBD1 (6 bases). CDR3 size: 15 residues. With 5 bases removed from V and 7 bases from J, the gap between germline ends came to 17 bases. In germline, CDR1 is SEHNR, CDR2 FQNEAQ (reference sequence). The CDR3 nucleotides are TGTGCCAGCAGCCCAACCCGAACAGGGATCGGGGAGCTGTTTTTT. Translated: CASSPTRTGIGELFF. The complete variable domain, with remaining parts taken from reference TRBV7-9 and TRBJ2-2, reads DTGVSQNPRHKITKRGQNVTFRCDPISEHNRLYWYRQTLGQGPEFLTYFQNEAQLEKSRLLSDRFSAERPKGSFSTLEIQRTEQGDSAMYLCASSPTRTGIGELFFGEGSRLTVL.

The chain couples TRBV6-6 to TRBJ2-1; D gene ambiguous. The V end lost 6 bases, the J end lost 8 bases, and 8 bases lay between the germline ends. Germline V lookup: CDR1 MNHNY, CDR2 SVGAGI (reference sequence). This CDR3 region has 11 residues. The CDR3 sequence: CASSPSYEQFF. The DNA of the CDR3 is TGTGCCAGCAGCCCCTCGTATGAGCAGTTCTTC.

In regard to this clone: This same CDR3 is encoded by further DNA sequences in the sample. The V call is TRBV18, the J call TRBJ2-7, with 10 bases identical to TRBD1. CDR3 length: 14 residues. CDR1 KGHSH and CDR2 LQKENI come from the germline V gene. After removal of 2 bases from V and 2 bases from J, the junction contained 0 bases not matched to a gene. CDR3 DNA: TGTGCCAGCTCACCAGGACAGGGGGCCTACGAGCAGTACTTC. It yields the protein CASSPGQGAYEQYF. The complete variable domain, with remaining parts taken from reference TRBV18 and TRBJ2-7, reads NAGVMQNPRHLVRRRGQEARLRCSPMKGHSHVYWYRQLPEEGLKFMVYLQKENIIDESGMPKERFSAEFPKEGPSILRIQQVVRGDSAAYFCASSPGQGAYEQYFGPGTRLTVT.

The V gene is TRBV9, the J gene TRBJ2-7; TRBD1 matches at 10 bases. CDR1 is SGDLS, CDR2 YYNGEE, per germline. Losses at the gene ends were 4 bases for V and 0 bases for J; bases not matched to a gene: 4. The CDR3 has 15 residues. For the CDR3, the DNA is TGTGCCAGCAGCCCAGGGACAGGGGACTCCTACGAGCAGTACTTC. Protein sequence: CASSPGTGDSYEQYF.

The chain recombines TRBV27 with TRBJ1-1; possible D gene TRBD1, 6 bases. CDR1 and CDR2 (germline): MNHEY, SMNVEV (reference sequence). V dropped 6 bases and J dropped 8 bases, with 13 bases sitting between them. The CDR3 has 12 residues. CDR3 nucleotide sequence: TGTGCCAGCAGCCAGGGGCAGAACGAAGCTTTCTTT. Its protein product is CASSQGQNEAFF.

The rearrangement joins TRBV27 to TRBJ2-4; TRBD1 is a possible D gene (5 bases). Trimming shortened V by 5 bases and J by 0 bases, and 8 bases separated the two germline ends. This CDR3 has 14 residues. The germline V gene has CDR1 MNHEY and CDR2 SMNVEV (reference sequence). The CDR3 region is CASSKTVAKNIQYF. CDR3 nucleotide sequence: TGTGCCAGCAGTAAGACAGTAGCCAAAAACATTCAGTACTTC.

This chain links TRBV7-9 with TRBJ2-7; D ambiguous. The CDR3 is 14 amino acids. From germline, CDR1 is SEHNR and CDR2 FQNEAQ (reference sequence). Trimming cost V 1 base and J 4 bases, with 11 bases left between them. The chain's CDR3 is CASSLGSDDYEQYF. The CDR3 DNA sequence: TGTGCCAGCAGCTTAGGTTCCGATGATTACGAGCAGTACTTC.

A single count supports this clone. In DNA form, the CDR3 reads TGTGCCAGCAGTTTCGGGCAGGGGGCGATCTACGAGCAGTACTTC. Translating it yields CASSFGQGAIYEQYF. The V and J genes are TRBV28 and TRBJ2-7; 8 positions match TRBD1. CDR3 length equals 15 residues. J lost 3 bases, V lost 3 bases, and 7 bases had no gene match. Germline V gene lookup returns CDR1 MDHEN and CDR2 SYDVKM.

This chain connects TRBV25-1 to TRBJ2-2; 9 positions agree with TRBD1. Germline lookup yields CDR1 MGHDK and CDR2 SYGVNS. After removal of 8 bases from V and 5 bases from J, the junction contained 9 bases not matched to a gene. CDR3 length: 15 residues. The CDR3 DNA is TGTGCCAGCCTCCCGTTGACAGGGGGAACCGGGGAGCTGTTTTTT. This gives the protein CASLPLTGGTGELFF.